Described below is a single TCR beta chain sequence and its context. Its specificity is unknown. Expressed TCRB transcripts were sequenced after all isolated RNA was converted to cDNA. An average around 3.3 million reads came from naive, central memory and regulatory T cell samples. This table comes from immunoSEQ multiplex PCR, and its TCRdb copy is limited to in-frame clones, with some not included. This table holds 300,000 to 400,000 clones, about 14% found once. These data belong to a study of beta chain features in type 1 diabetes. Turning to the study itself: There were some 100,000,000 sorted cells examined across all samples. Study-level findings and limits: Across all four CD4+ subsets, people with type 1 diabetes showed modestly shorter TCRB CDR3s.

Every participating donor gave one draw, a heparinised blood sample averaging about 100 mL. A CD45RO/CCR7/CD25/CD127/CD95/CD27 panel sorted naive, central memory, regulatory and stem cell-like memory CD4+ cells. This receptor was taken from a woman under 30 with type 1 diabetes. The sequencing sample was made of naive CD4+ T cells from blood.

The CDR3 loop is CASSYAGNGYTF. DNA of the CDR3: TGTGCCAGCAGTTACGCGGGTAATGGCTACACCTTC. This chain links TRBV6-5 with TRBJ1-2; D ambiguous. The germline V gene has CDR1 MNHEY and CDR2 SVGAGI. The V end lost 2 bases, the J end lost 6 bases, and 7 bases lay between the germline ends. CDR3 size: 12 residues.